These T cell receptor beta chains were read from a single sample in a study of T cell responses to AZD1222 COVID-19 vaccine. Sequencing used immunoSEQ multiplex PCR; TCRdb keeps in-frame clones, though not all of them. The profile shows more than 120,000 clones, 85% to 90% of them singletons. Sequenced material: peripheral blood, taken 28 days after the second AZD1222 dose. The receptors shown here come from an adult who received the AZD1222 COVID-19 vaccine. The CDR3 runs from the conserved cysteine through the conserved F or W. D genes are given only for firm matches. Size is omitted from some rows. Given values are once, few, many or a class for expanded clones.

d_gene	v_gene	len	j_gene	abundance	CDR3nt	CDR3aa
TRBD1	TRBV10-2	16	TRBJ2-7	NA	TGCGCCAGCAGTGTTCTACCGGGACAGGGAGGGCACGAGCAGTACTTC	CASSVLPGQGGHEQYF
NA	TRBV7-2	15	TRBJ2-7	NA	TGTGCCAGCAGCTTAGGTGCTAGCGTCTCCTACGAGCAGTACTTC	CASSLGASVSYEQYF
NA	TRBV7-2	15	TRBJ1-3	NA	TGTGCCAGCAGCTTAGTACCGGGGGCTGGAAACACCATATATTTT	CASSLVPGAGNTIYF
TRBD1	TRBV5-1	15	TRBJ2-2	NA	TGCGCCAGCAGCTCGGGACAGGGTTCGCCCGGGGAGCTGTTTTTT	CASSSGQGSPGELFF
TRBD2	TRBV11-2	15	TRBJ2-7	NA	TGTGCCAGCAGACCAACACTAGCGGGAAGCTACGAGCAGTACTTC	CASRPTLAGSYEQYF
NA	TRBV7-8	16	TRBJ2-1	NA	TGTGCCAGCAGCTTAGGGGTGCAGGGTCCCTACAATGAGCAGTTCTTC	CASSLGVQGPYNEQFF
NA	TRBV6-5	13	TRBJ2-3	NA	TGTGCCAGCAGTAGGGGTATAGGAGATACGCAGTATTTT	CASSRGIGDTQYF
NA	TRBV6-5	13	TRBJ1-5	NA	TGTGCCAGCAGTTACGGGACTAATCAGCCCCAGCATTTT	CASSYGTNQPQHF
NA	TRBV6-1	14	TRBJ1-1	NA	TGTGCCAGCAGTGAAGGCGGGGACTTAAGTGAAGCTTTCTTT	CASSEGGDLSEAFF
TRBD2	TRBV28	16	TRBJ2-1	NA	TGTACCAGCAGTTCCCTCGGACTAGGGTCCTACAATGAGCAGTTCTTC	CTSSSLGLGSYNEQFF
TRBD1	TRBV7-6	16	TRBJ2-5	NA	TGTGCCAGCATCGTTAATGAGAGGACGCCTCAGGGGGCCCAGTACTTC	CASIVNERTPQGAQYF
NA	TRBV6-5	14	TRBJ2-5	NA	TGTGCCAGCAGTCCCTGGGGGAGCGGGGAGACCCAGTACTTC	CASSPWGSGETQYF
TRBD1	TRBV2	14	TRBJ1-5	NA	TGTGCCAGCAGTCTGACAGGGTACAATCAGCCCCAGCATTTT	CASSLTGYNQPQHF
NA	TRBV28	14	TRBJ2-5	NA	TGTGCCAGCAATACAGGAGGGCCCCTAGGGGCCCAGTACTTC	CASNTGGPLGAQYF
NA	TRBV6-6	13	TRBJ1-1	NA	TGTGCCAGCAGTTGGACGGAGAACACTGAAGCTTTCTTT	CASSWTENTEAFF
NA	TRBV27	15	TRBJ2-1	NA	TGTGCCAGCAGTTTATCGTCTAGAGCTTTAAATGAGCAGTTCTTC	CASSLSSRALNEQFF
TRBD1	TRBV6-5	15	TRBJ1-6	NA	TGTGCCAGCAGTTACGACAGGGGGATGAGTTCACCCCTCCACTTT	CASSYDRGMSSPLHF
TRBD2	TRBV7-9	16	TRBJ2-1	NA	TGTGCCAGCAGCTTATCCCCTAGCGGGAATAAGCGAGAGCAGTTCTTC	CASSLSPSGNKREQFF
TRBD2	TRBV11-2	18	TRBJ2-2	few	TGTGCCAGCAGCTTTCGGCTAGCGGGAGGGCGTTCGACCGGGGAGCTGTTTTTT	CASSFRLAGGRSTGELFF
NA	TRBV28	11	TRBJ1-5	once	TGTGCCAGCAGTTTTAAACAGCCCCAGCATTTT	CASSFKQPQHF
NA	TRBV28	14	TRBJ2-7	NA	TGTGCCAGCAGTTATGGCAGGGTTGGCTACGAGCAGTACTTC	CASSYGRVGYEQYF
TRBD2	TRBV7-9	14	TRBJ2-3	once	TGTGCCAGCAGCTTTGAGCGGGACACAGATACGCAGTATTTT	CASSFERDTDTQYF
TRBD2	TRBV11-2	16	TRBJ2-1	NA	TGTGCCAGCAGCCCGAGACTAGCGGGGTCTCTAAATGAGCAGTTCTTC	CASSPRLAGSLNEQFF
NA	TRBV29-1	10	TRBJ1-1	NA	TGCAGCGTTGAGGACACTGAAGCTTTCTTT	CSVEDTEAFF
NA	TRBV9	14	TRBJ2-2	NA	TGTGCCAGCAGCATTCAGGGGAACACCGGGGAGCTGTTTTTT	CASSIQGNTGELFF
TRBD1	TRBV30	11	TRBJ1-2	NA	TGTGCCTGGACGGCAGGGGGAGGCTACACCTTC	CAWTAGGGYTF
NA	TRBV5-1	14	TRBJ2-7	NA	TGCGCCAGCAGCCAGGGACGGTTATCCTACGAGCAGTACTTC	CASSQGRLSYEQYF
NA	TRBV24-1	13	TRBJ2-5	NA	TGTGCCACCAGTGAGTGGGACCAAGAGACCCAGTACTTC	CATSEWDQETQYF
NA	TRBV5-1	13	TRBJ1-1	NA	TGCGCCAGCAGCTTGGGTAGGGCCACTGAAGCTTTCTTT	CASSLGRATEAFF